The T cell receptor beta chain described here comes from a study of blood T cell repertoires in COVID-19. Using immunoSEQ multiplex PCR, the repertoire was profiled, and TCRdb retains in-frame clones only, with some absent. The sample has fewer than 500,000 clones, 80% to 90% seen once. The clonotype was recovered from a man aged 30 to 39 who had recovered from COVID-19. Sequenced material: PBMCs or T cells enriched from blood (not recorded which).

The CDR3 sequence: CASSQGLPNTDTQYF. The CDR3 DNA reads TGTGCCAGCAGCCAAGGACTACCCAACACAGATACGCAGTATTTT. The chain carries TRBV14 and TRBJ2-3; tentative D call: TRBD2 (5 bases). CDR3 length: 15 amino acids. Germline CDR1 is SGHDN and CDR2 is FVKESK. The V and J ends lost 1 base and 2 bases respectively, with 10 bases between them.